This T cell receptor beta chain originates from a study of T cell responses to AZD1222 COVID-19 vaccine (dated by TCRdb to the early 2020s). For context, the study as a whole: AZD1222 recipients whose second dose came at about 4 weeks and those whose second dose came at about 12 weeks were combined into one group, since spike-specific TCR depth and breadth did not differ between the two schedules. TCR sequencing covered 233 trial participants: roughly 200 given two doses of AZD1222 and about 26 given two doses of MenACWY control vaccine. Enrollment into the trials was organized by age into subgroups of 18-55, 56-69 and 70-plus years, and those subgroups contained approximately 150, 30 and 60 TCR-sequenced participants, respectively.

The CDR3 regions of human TCRbeta chains were analyzed by immunosequencing. The original methods were these. Repertoire TCRs were matched against a reference library of SARS-CoV-2-specific TCRs generated with the MIRA antigen-specificity platform. Breadth was defined as the fraction of unique TCRs that were SARS-CoV-2-associated. Depth was defined as the fraction of total T cells that were SARS-CoV-2-associated. Using the MIRA data, each spike-specific TCR was mapped to the spike region that the TCR reacts to and placed in a CD4 or CD8 class. Log10-transformed breadth and depth values were compared by one-way ANOVA with Sidak's multiple comparisons tests. TCRdb carries this immuneACCESS record with in-frame sequences only. Its versions omit some clonotypes, under half of them owing to an unresolved V gene in the studies checked, with the rest unexplained. V and J calls plus clone size are reproduced from that table; the DNA served to infer D and trimming. This sample lists over 120,000 clones; around 90% were detected once. The ten largest make up roughly 4% of the sample.

According to the study, the label for this sample's time point signals: baseline before first vaccination. Samples from vaccinated people were obtained from the UK trials COV001 and COV002, which included a single-blind randomized controlled phase 2/3 trial of AZD1222 (ChAdOx1 nCoV-19) in healthy adults. Trial participant PBMC samples were collected at day 0 and day 28 after the second dose for TCRbeta chain sequencing. For this clone: It lacks a known antigen. Within one base of it there is no much larger clone, and no base qualities were kept.

Study-wide conclusions, independent of this receptor: The 56-69-year group was small, and its depth increase did not reach significance, likely because of low power. Spike-specific TCR breadth and depth rose significantly after two AZD1222 doses compared with day 0 and with MenACWY recipients. Most participants were white British and females outnumbered males, and the authors suggested that clonal diversity may have been underestimated. CD4 TCRs associated with the vaccine covered the entire spike protein, and the dominant responses were in regions 160-218 and 743-854. Conclusions about previously exposed vaccinees were limited because only six AZD1222 recipients were SARS-CoV-2 seropositive at baseline. Reportedly, close to half of the unique spike-specific TCRs recognized epitopes lying outside the regions that are mutated in the B.1.351 and B.1.1.7 variants. Because no samples from the day 14 peak response were available, repertoires could be characterized only after the peak T cell response.

The sample was peripheral blood, taken on day 0 of AZD1222 vaccination. The clonotype comes from an adult in good health.

The CDR3 region has the sequence CASSYAGGTSSYEQYF. In nucleotide form, the sequence is TGTGCCAGCAGTTACGCGGGGGGGACTAGCAGCTACGAGCAGTACTTC. Rearrangement joined TRBV6-5 to TRBJ2-7, with 9 bases aligning to TRBD2. Here V drops 2 bases and J drops 3 bases, and the junction holds 8 bases not matched to any gene. CDR3 length: 16 amino acids, cysteine to phenylalanine. Only CDR3 DNA is held: 48 bases, read in frame from base 1. The germline V gene sets CDR1 to MNHEY and CDR2 to SVGAGI.